Listed here are 20 T cell receptor beta chains from one sample, sequenced in a study of blood T cell repertoires in COVID-19. Sequencing was performed with immunoSEQ multiplex PCR; in TCRdb, only in-frame clones are kept and a portion is missing. The data show roughly 140,000 clones, roughly nine tenths seen once. The sequenced sample was peripheral blood. The receptors shown here come from a woman in her 70s with acute or convalescent COVID-19.

In DNA, the CDR3 is TGTGCCAGCAGTTCAGGTAGGGGGCGGGAAGATACGCAGTATTTT. This encodes CASSSGRGREDTQYF. The chain uses TRBV27 and TRBJ2-3, with D possibly being TRBD1 (7 bases). CDR1 and CDR2 (germline): MNHEY, SMNVEV (reference sequence). The CDR3 contains 15 residues. The V end lost 4 bases, the J end lost 5 bases, and 16 bases lay between the germline ends.

This clone came up once. The chain employs TRBV6-1 and TRBJ1-2, with D possibly matching TRBD1 (5 bases). The germline V gene has CDR1 MNHNS and CDR2 SASEGT. The germline V and J ends were trimmed by 1 base and 8 bases, with 17 bases remaining between them. This CDR3 is built from 15 residues. The CDR3 region has the DNA TGTGCCAGCAGTGAAGATCGACAGCCATTTCGGGGCTACACCTTC. The encoded protein is CASSEDRQPFRGYTF.

A single count supports this clone. The chain combines TRBV9 with TRBJ1-1, with D possibly matching TRBD1 (6 bases). The V gene lost 0 bases and the J gene lost 4 bases, with 10 bases spanning the gap. The CDR3 is 14 residues long. CDR1 and CDR2 from the germline V gene are SGDLS and YYNGEE. Here the CDR3 reads CASSVEGVSTEAFF. The CDR3 DNA follows: TGTGCCAGCAGCGTAGAGGGGGTCTCCACTGAAGCTTTCTTT. The variable domain in full, with the rest retrieved from reference TRBV9 and TRBJ1-1, is DSGVTQTPKHLITATGQRVTLRCSPRSGDLSVYWYQQSLDQGLQFLIQYYNGEERAKGNILERFSAQQFPDLHSELNLSSLELGDSALYFCASSVEGVSTEAFFGQGTRLTVV.

The V and J genes are TRBV4-1 and TRBJ2-7; possible D gene TRBD1, 6 bases. The CDR3 is 15 amino acids. Between the trimmed V and J ends, which lost 0 bases and 4 bases, there was a span of 13 bases. The V gene's germline CDR1 is MGHRA and CDR2 YSYEKL. CDR3 nucleotides: TGCGCCAGCAGCCAAGACCAAATGGGGGCGTACGAGCAGTACTTC. Protein product: CASSQDQMGAYEQYF.

The chain uses TRBV27 and TRBJ1-1, with 7 bases that match TRBD1. The CDR3 sequence is 13 residues long. Germline trimming cut 3 bases from V and 5 bases from J; bases unmatched to any gene: 3. Germline V gene data show CDR1 as MNHEY and CDR2 as SMNVEV (reference sequence). DNA of the CDR3: TGTGCCAGCAGTTTGACAGGGAGGACTGAAGCTTTCTTT. Translating it yields CASSLTGRTEAFF.

The genes are TRBV4-2 and TRBJ1-5; D not resolved. The CDR3 is 18 amino acids. Trimming stripped 0 bases from V and 0 bases from J, with 15 bases between. Germline V gene sequence: CDR1 LGHNA, CDR2 YNFKEQ. In DNA, the CDR3 is TGTGCCAGCAGCCAAGATCTTCTCTATTCGGGTAGCAATCAGCCCCAGCATTTT. Protein: CASSQDLLYSGSNQPQHF.

The chain employs TRBV7-2 and TRBJ1-1; D remains unclear. V lost 2 bases, J lost 4 bases, and 14 bases lay in between. The CDR3 extends over 15 amino acids. In germline, CDR1 is SGHTA, CDR2 FQGNSA. In DNA form, the CDR3 reads TGTGCCAGCAGCTTAATGTCCCCCGGGAGCACTGAAGCTTTCTTT. Translation: CASSLMSPGSTEAFF.

This rearrangement joins TRBV12-5 to TRBJ2-2; 8 positions agree with TRBD1. Germline-derived CDR1 and CDR2 are LGHNT and FRNRAP. The CDR3 is made up of 15 amino acids. V trimming: 7 bases; J trimming: 5 bases; junction bases outside the gene matches: 9. CDR3 protein: CASARTGLRTGELFF. For the CDR3, the DNA is TGTGCTAGTGCCCGGACAGGGCTGAGGACCGGGGAGCTGTTTTTT. Full variable domain (remainder filled in from reference TRBV12-5 and TRBJ2-2): DARVTQTPRHKVTEMGQEVTMRCQPILGHNTVFWYRQTMMQGLELLAYFRNRAPLDDSGMPKDRFSAEMPDATLATLKIQPSEPRDSAVYFCASARTGLRTGELFFGEGSRLTVL.

The J gene is TRBJ2-5, the V gene TRBV6-4; TRBD2 matches 7 bases. With V trimmed by 0 bases and J by 5 bases, 9 bases remained unmatched. CDR1 is MRHNA, CDR2 SNTAGT, per germline. The CDR3 sequence is 16 residues long. CDR3 sequence reads: CASSDSGREKCETQYF. The CDR3 bases are TGTGCCAGCAGTGACTCGGGGAGGGAGAAGTGCGAGACCCAGTACTTC.

This chain links TRBV19 with TRBJ1-3; 10 bases are a match to TRBD1. The CDR3 consists of 16 residues. CDR1 and CDR2 (germline): LNHDA, SQIVND (reference sequence). V gave up 5 bases and J gave up 4 bases; unmatched junction bases: 8. CDR3 residues: CASSGNRDRGGNTIYF. For the CDR3, the DNA is TGTGCCAGTAGTGGCAACCGGGACAGGGGCGGAAACACCATATATTTT.

The chain uses TRBV4-1 and TRBJ1-5; 7 bases line up with TRBD1. The CDR3 is made up of 14 amino acids. Germline trimming cut 3 bases from V and 6 bases from J; bases unmatched to any gene: 5. Germline values: CDR1 MGHRA, CDR2 YSYEKL. The CDR3 sequence is CASSHLQGGQPQHF. The DNA for the CDR3 is TGCGCCAGCAGCCATCTCCAGGGGGGTCAGCCCCAGCATTTT.

This clone was counted only a few times. The gene calls are TRBV7-2 and TRBJ2-6; D is possibly TRBD1 (6 bases). Trimming removed 5 bases from V and 7 bases from J, with 15 bases in between. Germline V CDR1 and CDR2: SGHTA, FQGNSA. The CDR3 spans 15 residues. CDR3 nucleotide sequence: TGTGCCAGCAGCCAGACAGGTTTTTCAGCCAACGTCCTGACTTTC. It yields the protein CASSQTGFSANVLTF.

The rearrangement links TRBV27 to TRBJ1-2; 7 positions agree with TRBD1. Germline values: CDR1 MNHEY, CDR2 SMNVEV (reference sequence). This CDR3 region has 15 residues. The trim removed 5 bases at V and 5 bases at J, leaving 11 bases unmatched. As DNA, the CDR3 is TGTGCCAGCAGTCCCAGACAGGGCATACGGTATGGCTACACCTTC. Its translation: CASSPRQGIRYGYTF.

This clone was observed once. The gene calls are TRBV19 and TRBJ1-5; 11 bases line up with TRBD1. With V trimmed by 8 bases and J by 0 bases, 3 bases remained unmatched. Germline V CDR1 and CDR2: LNHDA, SQIVND (reference sequence). The CDR3 length is 15 residues. The CDR3 bases are TGTGCCAGTGGACAGGGGGCTTCTAGCAATCAGCCCCAGCATTTT. Translated: CASGQGASSNQPQHF. Filled out from reference TRBV19 and TRBJ1-5, the complete variable domain reads DGGITQSPKYLFRKEGQNVTLSCEQNLNHDAMYWYRQDPGQGLRLIYYSQIVNDFQKGDIAEGYSVSREKKESFPLTVTSAQKNPTAFYLCASGQGASSNQPQHFGDGTRLSIL.

The genes are TRBV19 and TRBJ1-2, with TRBD1 matching 11 bases. The CDR3 covers 15 residues. V lost 6 bases, J lost 6 bases, and 9 bases stayed unmatched. Germline CDR1 is LNHDA and CDR2 is SQIVND (reference sequence). CDR3 amino acids: CASSPDRGRWNGYTF. CDR3 coding DNA: TGTGCCAGTAGCCCGGACAGGGGGCGATGGAATGGCTACACCTTC.

V and J are TRBV6-5 and TRBJ1-1; 10 bases are shared with TRBD1. Germline loops: CDR1 MNHEY, CDR2 SVGAGI. The CDR3 loop spans 12 amino acids. Trimming at V came to 4 bases and at J to 13 bases, leaving 6 bases not matched to a gene. CDR3 nucleotides: TGTGCCAGCAGTTGGACAGGGGGAGAGATTTTCTTT. Protein: CASSWTGGEIFF.

This clone was counted a single time. The V and J genes are TRBV9 and TRBJ1-2; 9 bases line up with TRBD1. Per the germline V gene, CDR1 is SGDLS and CDR2 is YYNGEE. V shed 1 base and J 4 bases; nucleotides not matched to a gene: 8. The CDR3 contains 16 residues. CDR3 loop: CASSVRQGDPSYGYTF. CDR3 sequence (DNA): TGTGCCAGCAGCGTAAGACAGGGGGACCCCTCCTATGGCTACACCTTC.

The J gene is TRBJ2-1, the V gene TRBV2; D remains ambiguous. Germline values: CDR1 SNHLY, CDR2 FYNNEI. CDR3 length: 12 amino acids. V was shortened by 5 bases and J by 1 base, with 3 bases between the two germline ends. The CDR3 sequence is CASSPSYNEQFF. DNA for the CDR3: TGTGCCAGCAGTCCATCCTACAATGAGCAGTTCTTC. The full variable domain, with the rest looked up from reference TRBV2 and TRBJ2-1, is EPEVTQTPSHQVTQMGQEVILRCVPISNHLYFYWYRQILGQKVEFLVSFYNNEISEKSEIFDDQFSVERPDGSNFTLKIRSTKLEDSAMYFCASSPSYNEQFFGPGTRLTVL.

This chain uses TRBV7-2 with TRBJ2-1, with 7 bases matching TRBD2. The CDR3 loop spans 13 amino acids. The germline gives CDR1 SGHTA, CDR2 FQGNSA. J lost 12 bases, V lost 5 bases, and 10 bases had no gene match. CDR3 bases: TGTGCCAGCAGCGGAAGGACTAGTTCACGGCAGTTCTTC. Translated, it gives CASSGRTSSRQFF.

The gene calls are TRBV5-6 and TRBJ1-6; D ambiguous. With 2 bases removed from V and 8 bases from J, the gap between germline ends came to 17 bases. The CDR3 is 16 residues long. CDR1 SGHDT and CDR2 YYEEEE come from the germline V gene. The CDR3 is CASSLPGAGLDSPLHF. The CDR3 DNA reads TGTGCCAGCAGCTTACCGGGAGCAGGCCTTGATTCACCCCTCCACTTT.